This is a list of T cell receptor beta chains from one sample in a study of cytomegalovirus exposure and HLA in healthy donors. TCRdb's copy holds only in-frame clones and misses some; the assay was immunoSEQ multiplex PCR. The data contain over 150,000 clones, 80% to 90% of them singletons. The sample was PBMCs. The origin of the receptors is a male donor in good health and CMV-seronegative. Each CDR3 is given with its conserved first and last residue. A D gene is named only where the DNA matches it firmly. A clone size is listed for some rows: how often the clone was seen (once, few, many), or a class if it is expanded.

j_call: TRBJ1-1; clone_size: few; d_call: -; v_call: TRBV9; cdr3_nt: TGTGCCAGCAGCGTAGGCGGGAGGACTGAAGCTTTCTTT; cdr3_aa: CASSVGGRTEAFF
j_call: TRBJ2-7; clone_size: -; d_call: TRBD1; v_call: TRBV25-1; cdr3_nt: TGTGCCAGCGCACACGGGACAGACCCCTACGAGCAGTACTTC; cdr3_aa: CASAHGTDPYEQYF
j_call: TRBJ2-7; clone_size: -; d_call: TRBD2; v_call: TRBV5-4; cdr3_nt: TGTGCCAGCAGCTTGCAAGGTAGCGGGCACTCCTACGAGCAGTACTTC; cdr3_aa: CASSLQGSGHSYEQYF
j_call: TRBJ1-2; clone_size: -; d_call: -; v_call: TRBV15; cdr3_nt: TGTGCCACCAGCAGAGAGGCGAGGTGGAACTATGGCTACACCTTC; cdr3_aa: CATSREARWNYGYTF
j_call: TRBJ1-2; clone_size: -; d_call: TRBD1; v_call: TRBV6-5; cdr3_nt: TGTGCCAGCAGTTATGCGCGGACAGGGGGTGGCTACACCTTC; cdr3_aa: CASSYARTGGGYTF
j_call: TRBJ2-5; clone_size: -; d_call: -; v_call: TRBV11-2; cdr3_nt: TGTGCCAGCAGCTCCCAGGACGAGGAGGGGGAGACCCAGTACTTC; cdr3_aa: CASSSQDEEGETQYF
j_call: TRBJ2-2; clone_size: -; d_call: -; v_call: TRBV9; cdr3_nt: TGTGCCAGCAGCCCCCAGTTGGCCGGGGAGCTGTTTTTT; cdr3_aa: CASSPQLAGELFF
j_call: TRBJ1-2; clone_size: -; d_call: TRBD1; v_call: TRBV29-1; cdr3_nt: TGCAGCGTTGAAAGACCCCAGGGGGTTAACTATGGCTACACCTTC; cdr3_aa: CSVERPQGVNYGYTF
j_call: TRBJ2-3; clone_size: -; d_call: -; v_call: TRBV5-4; cdr3_nt: TGTGCCAGCAGCTTGGTCGGGTCTAGCGGCACAGATACGCAGTATTTT; cdr3_aa: CASSLVGSSGTDTQYF
j_call: TRBJ2-7; clone_size: -; d_call: TRBD1; v_call: TRBV28; cdr3_nt: TGTGCCAGCAGTCCCCTAGGACAGGCATCCTACGAGCAGTACTTC; cdr3_aa: CASSPLGQASYEQYF
j_call: TRBJ2-2; clone_size: -; d_call: TRBD1; v_call: TRBV27; cdr3_nt: TGTGCCAGCAGTTGGGGACAGACGAACACCGGGGAGCTGTTTTTT; cdr3_aa: CASSWGQTNTGELFF
j_call: TRBJ1-2; clone_size: -; d_call: -; v_call: TRBV6-5; cdr3_nt: TGTGCCAGCAGTCCGCAGGATAACTATGGCTACACCTTC; cdr3_aa: CASSPQDNYGYTF
j_call: TRBJ1-2; clone_size: few; d_call: -; v_call: TRBV5-1; cdr3_nt: TGCGCCAGCAGCTTGGTACCGGGAAGCCAGACTGGCTACACCTTC; cdr3_aa: CASSLVPGSQTGYTF
j_call: TRBJ1-5; clone_size: -; d_call: -; v_call: TRBV19; cdr3_nt: TGTGCCAGTAGTACCAGTCTTCAGGGTTTCAATCAGCCCCAGCATTTT; cdr3_aa: CASSTSLQGFNQPQHF
j_call: TRBJ1-5; clone_size: -; d_call: TRBD1; v_call: TRBV5-1; cdr3_nt: TGCGCCAGCAGCTTACAGGGGGCCGATCAGCCCCAGCATTTT; cdr3_aa: CASSLQGADQPQHF
j_call: TRBJ1-4; clone_size: few; d_call: TRBD1; v_call: TRBV6-1; cdr3_nt: TGTGCCAGCAGTGAGGGGACAGGGAGTGAAAAACTGTTTTTT; cdr3_aa: CASSEGTGSEKLFF
j_call: TRBJ2-3; clone_size: -; d_call: TRBD2; v_call: TRBV9; cdr3_nt: TGTGCCAGCAGCGCCCTCCTAGCTAGCGGGGTCCGCACAGATACGCAGTATTTT; cdr3_aa: CASSALLASGVRTDTQYF
j_call: TRBJ1-5; clone_size: -; d_call: -; v_call: TRBV6-1; cdr3_nt: TGTGCCAGCAGTGACGGACAGCCTAGCAATCAGCCCCAGCATTTT; cdr3_aa: CASSDGQPSNQPQHF
j_call: TRBJ2-3; clone_size: -; d_call: -; v_call: TRBV19; cdr3_nt: TGTGCCAGTAGTATAGGCTTGGCCGCAGATACGCAGTATTTT; cdr3_aa: CASSIGLAADTQYF
j_call: TRBJ2-2; clone_size: -; d_call: TRBD2; v_call: TRBV14; cdr3_nt: TGTGCCAGCAGCCAACTTGGACTAGCGGGGAACACCGGGGAGCTGTTTTTT; cdr3_aa: CASSQLGLAGNTGELFF
j_call: TRBJ2-4; clone_size: -; d_call: -; v_call: TRBV28; cdr3_nt: TGTGCCAGCGGGCCAGGGGTAGGACTAGCCAAAAACATTCAGTACTTC; cdr3_aa: CASGPGVGLAKNIQYF
j_call: TRBJ2-1; clone_size: -; d_call: TRBD2; v_call: TRBV29-1; cdr3_nt: TGCAGCGTTGAAACCCCTTCCAGACTAGCGGGGGGTAATGAGCAGTTCTTC; cdr3_aa: CSVETPSRLAGGNEQFF
j_call: TRBJ2-1; clone_size: few; d_call: -; v_call: TRBV6-5; cdr3_nt: TGTGCCAGCAGTTACGGAGGGAATGAGCAGTTCTTC; cdr3_aa: CASSYGGNEQFF
j_call: TRBJ2-2; clone_size: -; d_call: TRBD1; v_call: TRBV6-5; cdr3_nt: TGTGCCAGCAGGGGGGACAGGGTCGGCGGGGAGCTGTTTTTT; cdr3_aa: CASRGDRVGGELFF
j_call: TRBJ1-1; clone_size: few; d_call: TRBD1; v_call: TRBV6-1; cdr3_nt: TGTGCCAGCAGTGAAGGGACAGGGGGCAGTGGTGAAGCTTTCTTT; cdr3_aa: CASSEGTGGSGEAFF
j_call: TRBJ2-7; clone_size: -; d_call: -; v_call: TRBV27; cdr3_nt: TGTGCCAGCAGTTTTAGGGGGTGGATCCACGAGCAGTACTTC; cdr3_aa: CASSFRGWIHEQYF
j_call: TRBJ1-3; clone_size: -; d_call: -; v_call: TRBV30; cdr3_nt: TGTGCCTGGAGCGGGGACTTCCTAAGCTCTGGAAACACCATATATTTT; cdr3_aa: CAWSGDFLSSGNTIYF
j_call: TRBJ2-5; clone_size: -; d_call: TRBD1; v_call: TRBV11-3; cdr3_nt: TGTGCCAGCAGCTCAGGGACAGGGTACCAAGAGACCCAGTACTTC; cdr3_aa: CASSSGTGYQETQYF
j_call: TRBJ2-3; clone_size: -; d_call: TRBD2; v_call: TRBV4-2; cdr3_nt: TGTGCCAGCAGCCGGCGGACTAGCGGGAGAGGGGAACTCACAGATACGCAGTATTTT; cdr3_aa: CASSRRTSGRGELTDTQYF
j_call: TRBJ2-2; clone_size: -; d_call: TRBD2; v_call: TRBV9; cdr3_nt: TGTGCCAGCAGCCCAAGACTAGCCCTGAACACCGGGGAGCTGTTTTTT; cdr3_aa: CASSPRLALNTGELFF
j_call: TRBJ2-7; clone_size: -; d_call: TRBD2; v_call: TRBV9; cdr3_nt: TGTGCCAGCAGCGTAGGCACTAGCGCGATTTACGAGCAGTACTTC; cdr3_aa: CASSVGTSAIYEQYF
j_call: TRBJ2-7; clone_size: -; d_call: TRBD1; v_call: TRBV6-1; cdr3_nt: TGTGCCAGCAAGAGGACAGGGGGCTACGAGCAGTACTTC; cdr3_aa: CASKRTGGYEQYF
j_call: TRBJ2-7; clone_size: -; d_call: TRBD1; v_call: TRBV5-4; cdr3_nt: TGTGCCAGCAGCCTCGACAGGGGGTTCTACGAGCAGTACTTC; cdr3_aa: CASSLDRGFYEQYF
j_call: TRBJ2-5; clone_size: -; d_call: -; v_call: TRBV27; cdr3_nt: TGTGCCAGCAGTTTAGGGAGGGGGTCGGAGACCCAGTACTTC; cdr3_aa: CASSLGRGSETQYF
j_call: TRBJ1-1; clone_size: -; d_call: TRBD1; v_call: TRBV7-9; cdr3_nt: TGTGCCAGCAGCCCGCAGGGGGCAGGGACTGAAGCTTTCTTT; cdr3_aa: CASSPQGAGTEAFF
j_call: TRBJ2-7; clone_size: -; d_call: -; v_call: TRBV28; cdr3_nt: TGTGCCAGCAGTAAGAGCTACGAGCAGTACTTC; cdr3_aa: CASSKSYEQYF
j_call: TRBJ1-2; clone_size: -; d_call: TRBD1; v_call: TRBV9; cdr3_nt: TGTGCCAGCAGCGCCCACCGGGACAGGGTTTCCTATGGCTACACCTTC; cdr3_aa: CASSAHRDRVSYGYTF
j_call: TRBJ1-5; clone_size: -; d_call: TRBD1; v_call: TRBV6-5; cdr3_nt: TGTGCCAGCACCCCGGGACAGGGACAGCCCCAGCATTTT; cdr3_aa: CASTPGQGQPQHF
j_call: TRBJ2-5; clone_size: -; d_call: -; v_call: TRBV12-5; cdr3_nt: TGTGCTAGTGGTTTGGGACTCCCCGGGGAGACCCAGTACTTC; cdr3_aa: CASGLGLPGETQYF
j_call: TRBJ2-5; clone_size: -; d_call: -; v_call: TRBV28; cdr3_nt: TGTGCCAGCAGTTCCCCCCAGGGCTGGGAGACCCAGTACTTC; cdr3_aa: CASSSPQGWETQYF
j_call: TRBJ2-2; clone_size: -; d_call: TRBD2; v_call: TRBV30; cdr3_nt: TGTGCCTTCCAACCCGTAGCGGGCAACACCGGGGAGCTGTTTTTT; cdr3_aa: CAFQPVAGNTGELFF
j_call: TRBJ2-1; clone_size: -; d_call: TRBD2; v_call: TRBV29-1; cdr3_nt: TGCAGCCTCCAAGCGGGAGGGGGTTACAATGAGCAGTTCTTC; cdr3_aa: CSLQAGGGYNEQFF
j_call: TRBJ2-7; clone_size: -; d_call: TRBD2; v_call: TRBV25-1; cdr3_nt: TGTGCCAGCAGTTCAGCGGGGGGGCCGGTGGGGGAGCAGTACTTC; cdr3_aa: CASSSAGGPVGEQYF
j_call: TRBJ2-2; clone_size: -; d_call: TRBD2; v_call: TRBV4-2; cdr3_nt: TGTGCCAGCAGCCAAGGAATAGCAACTAGCGATAACGGGGAGCTGTTTTTT; cdr3_aa: CASSQGIATSDNGELFF
j_call: TRBJ2-7; clone_size: -; d_call: TRBD1; v_call: TRBV27; cdr3_nt: TGTGCCAGCAGTTATGGGACAGCCTACGAGCAGTACTTC; cdr3_aa: CASSYGTAYEQYF